The 21 T cell receptor beta chains presented below share a single source sample, sequenced in a study of shared clonotypes between healthy human individuals. TCRdb's copy holds only in-frame clones and misses some; the assay was immunoSEQ multiplex PCR. The sample has about 1.1 million clones, 70% to 80% seen once. The specimen sequenced was memory CD4+ T cells from PBMCs. Subset defined: CD45RA-negative fraction. These receptors were obtained from a young man in good health. Some clones in this sample may be carry-over from other donors' samples.

The J gene is TRBJ2-2, the V gene TRBV7-2; D is ambiguous. The CDR3 is 16 amino acids. V was clipped by 1 base and J by 4 bases, with 13 bases between them. Germline CDR1 and CDR2: SGHTA and FQGNSA. CDR3: CASSLEVRLITGELFF. CDR3 bases: TGTGCCAGCAGCTTAGAGGTCAGATTGATCACCGGGGAGCTGTTTTTT.

J is TRBJ2-5 and V is TRBV7-9, with D tentatively TRBD1 (6 bases). Germline lookup yields CDR1 SEHNR and CDR2 FQNEAQ (reference sequence). The CDR3 loop spans 14 amino acids. The CDR3 sequence is CASSRDTALETQYF. The CDR3 coding sequence is TGTGCTTCTTCCCGGGACACTGCTTTAGAGACCCAGTACTTC.

The CDR3: CASSSDSWNEQFF. Written as DNA, the CDR3 is TGTGCCAGCAGCTCGGACAGCTGGAATGAGCAGTTCTTC. The J gene is TRBJ2-1, the V gene TRBV5-4; weak D call: TRBD1 (6 bases). With 3 bases removed from V and 7 bases from J, the gap between germline ends came to 11 bases. The length of the CDR3 is 13 residues. Germline V lookup: CDR1 SGHNT, CDR2 YYREEE (reference sequence).

V and J are TRBV28 and TRBJ2-7; 11 nucleotides align to TRBD1. This CDR3 contains 15 residues. The V gene end was trimmed by 3 bases and the J gene end by 3 bases; junction bases not matched to a gene: 4. Germline V gene lookup returns CDR1 MDHEN and CDR2 SYDVKM. The CDR3 DNA follows: TGTGCCAGCAGTTTTTCGGGACAGGGGGTCTACGAGCAGTACTTC. It yields the protein CASSFSGQGVYEQYF.

In DNA, the CDR3 is TGTGCCAGCAGTGGGGGACTGAACACCGGGGAGCTGTTTTTT. It is translated as CASSGGLNTGELFF. The chain joins TRBV2 to TRBJ2-2; D is possibly TRBD2 (6 bases). The CDR3 runs 14 residues. Germline values: CDR1 SNHLY, CDR2 FYNNEI. The V end was cut by 4 bases, the J end by 1 base, with 7 bases between.

This clone was seen repeatedly, ten times or more. The J gene is TRBJ2-1, the V gene TRBV29-1; 8 nucleotides agree with TRBD1. Unmatched junction bases numbered 9, after V lost 6 bases and J lost 2 bases. Germline V gene sequence: CDR1 SQVTM, CDR2 ANQGSEA. CDR3 length: 15 amino acids. The CDR3 sequence is CSVLTSGGPYNEQFF. The CDR3 region has the DNA TGCAGCGTCCTTACTTCAGGGGGCCCCTACAATGAGCAGTTCTTC.

The chain carries TRBV5-1 and TRBJ2-6, with 7 bases lining up with TRBD1. J gave up 1 base and V 3 bases, and 7 bases lay outside the gene matches. The CDR3 runs to 17 residues. Germline V lookup: CDR1 SGHRS, CDR2 YFSETQ. CDR3 bases: TGCGCCAGCAGCTCTGCCCGACAGGGATCTGGGGCCAACGTCCTGACTTTC. Amino acids: CASSSARQGSGANVLTF.

This chain links TRBV2 with TRBJ1-1; no firm D call. The germline V gene has CDR1 SNHLY and CDR2 FYNNEI. The CDR3 totals 13 residues. V was pared by 2 bases and J by 5 bases, with 9 bases between. The DNA of the CDR3 is TGTGCCAGCAGTGAATTCCGGGGTACTGAAGCTTTCTTT. This translates into CASSEFRGTEAFF.

The chain links TRBV7-2 to TRBJ2-3; D unresolved. The ends were cut back, 5 bases at V and 2 bases at J, with 14 bases in the middle. The CDR3 is 15 residues long. The germline V gene encodes CDR1 SGHTA and CDR2 FQGNSA. CDR3 nucleotides: TGTGCCAGCAGCGAGTTTCGCCGGTACACAGATACGCAGTATTTT. As protein: CASSEFRRYTDTQYF.

The chain uses TRBV6-1 and TRBJ2-3; D ambiguous. The CDR3 contains 15 residues. The ends were cut back, 0 bases at V and 4 bases at J, with 11 bases in the middle. Germline CDR1 is MNHNS and CDR2 is SASEGT. DNA of the CDR3: TGTGCCAGCAGTGAAGCTCGTCTTTTCGCAGATACGCAGTATTTT. This encodes CASSEARLFADTQYF.

The chain has TRBV9 and TRBJ2-1, with D possibly matching TRBD1 (5 bases). CDR1 SGDLS and CDR2 YYNGEE come from the germline V gene. The CDR3 is made up of 16 amino acids. Between the trimmed V and J ends, which lost 0 bases and 3 bases, there was a span of 13 bases. The CDR3 nucleotides are TGTGCCAGCAGCGTAGCTTCCGGACAACACTACAATGAGCAGTTCTTC. This gives the protein CASSVASGQHYNEQFF. The complete variable domain, with remaining parts taken from reference TRBV9 and TRBJ2-1, reads DSGVTQTPKHLITATGQRVTLRCSPRSGDLSVYWYQQSLDQGLQFLIQYYNGEERAKGNILERFSAQQFPDLHSELNLSSLELGDSALYFCASSVASGQHYNEQFFGPGTRLTVL.

This clone was seen many times. V is TRBV4-1 and J is TRBJ1-1, with 8 bases fitting TRBD1. CDR3 length equals 15 residues. V shed 1 base, J shed 2 bases, and the junction held 3 bases outside the gene matches. Per the germline V gene, CDR1 is MGHRA and CDR2 is YSYEKL. The CDR3 loop is CASSQGDRGNTEAFF. The CDR3 nucleotides read TGCGCCAGCAGCCAAGGAGACAGGGGCAACACTGAAGCTTTCTTT.

This clone was found once. The chain carries TRBV11-2 and TRBJ1-1; TRBD1 matches at 7 bases. The germline V gene has CDR1 SGHAT and CDR2 FQNNGV. The V and J ends lost 6 bases and 5 bases, in that order; junction bases with no gene match: 6. The CDR3 has 13 amino acids. In DNA, the CDR3 is TGTGCCAGCAGTTTTGACAGGGTGACTGAAGCTTTCTTT. It encodes CASSFDRVTEAFF.

There are many counts of this clone. V usage is TRBV29-1 and J usage is TRBJ1-1, with 8 bases matching TRBD1. Germline V gives CDR1 SQVTM, CDR2 ANQGSEA. The CDR3 covers 14 residues. Unmatched junction bases numbered 4, after V lost 4 bases and J lost 0 bases. This chain's CDR3 is CSVGDRSLNTEAFF. The CDR3 DNA sequence: TGCAGCGTTGGGGACAGGAGCCTGAACACTGAAGCTTTCTTT.

This rearrangement joins TRBV27 to TRBJ2-7, with D perhaps matching TRBD2 (6 bases). Germline CDR1 and CDR2: MNHEY and SMNVEV (reference sequence). This CDR3 spans 15 amino acids. Trimming left V 6 bases short and J 2 bases short, with 17 bases between. CDR3 coding DNA: TGTGCCAGCAGGGGAGGACTGCAACCTCCCTACGAGCAGTACTTC. Translation: CASRGGLQPPYEQYF.

The rearrangement joins TRBV7-9 to TRBJ2-1; D is perhaps TRBD1 (5 bases). The CDR3 totals 16 residues. The V and J ends lost 5 bases and 0 bases respectively, with 14 bases between them. Germline CDR1 is SEHNR and CDR2 is FQNEAQ (reference sequence). CDR3 nucleotide sequence: TGTGCCAGCAGCCAACAACACAGGAGCTCCTACAATGAGCAGTTCTTC. Translating gives CASSQQHRSSYNEQFF.

V is TRBV5-1 and J is TRBJ1-1, with TRBD1 as a possible D gene (6 bases). Germline-derived CDR1 and CDR2 are SGHRS and YFSETQ. Trimming left V 0 bases short and J 4 bases short, with 13 bases between. CDR3 size: 15 residues. CDR3 residues: CASSLVSQGSTEAFF. The CDR3 coding sequence is TGCGCCAGCAGCTTGGTTTCCCAGGGGTCCACTGAAGCTTTCTTT.

The chain couples TRBV7-8 to TRBJ2-7; the D gene is possibly TRBD2 (5 bases). The CDR3 spans 14 residues. The germline V gene has CDR1 SGHVS and CDR2 FQNEAQ. V was shortened by 6 bases and J by 5 bases, with 17 bases between the two germline ends. The CDR3 sequence is CASRIGGSGHEQYF. CDR3 nucleotides: TGTGCCAGCAGAATAGGCGGGTCTGGACACGAGCAGTACTTC.

The V gene is TRBV7-9, the J gene TRBJ2-7; TRBD2 matches 10 bases. The V gene end was trimmed by 5 bases and the J gene end by 3 bases; junction bases not matched to a gene: 4. Per the germline V gene, CDR1 is SEHNR and CDR2 is FQNEAQ (reference sequence). The CDR3 has 14 amino acids. CDR3 bases: TGTGCCAGCAGCCCTAGCGGGAGTAACTACGAGCAGTACTTC. Protein: CASSPSGSNYEQYF.

The gene calls are TRBV4-3 and TRBJ2-5; weak D call: TRBD2 (6 bases). The J call may be incorrect, as the DNA end agrees better with TRBJ2-7. The CDR3 loop spans 15 amino acids. Germline CDR1 reads LGHNA; CDR2 reads YSLEER. The chain's CDR3 is CASSQDRREGGEQYF. Here the CDR3 DNA reads TGCGCCAGCAGCCAAGATCGGCGGGAAGGCGGCGAGCAGTACTTC.

The chain recombines TRBV5-1 with TRBJ2-3; 14 nucleotides match TRBD2. The CDR3 sequence is 21 residues long. V gave up 5 bases and J gave up 6 bases; unmatched junction bases: 23. Per the germline V gene, CDR1 is SGHRS and CDR2 is YFSETQ. The DNA of the CDR3 is TGCGCCAGCAGTCCACAAGCCATGACTAGCGGGAGGGCCGACTTTCGGGATACGCAGTATTTT. It specifies CASSPQAMTSGRADFRDTQYF.